This T cell receptor (beta chain) stems from a study of beta chain features in type 1 diabetes. The germline gives CDR1 MNHNS, CDR2 SASEGT. The ends were cut back, 7 bases at V and 7 bases at J, with 17 bases in the middle. The CDR3 has 13 amino acids. Every participating donor gave one draw, a heparinised blood sample averaging about 120 mL. Using CD45RO/CCR7/CD25/CD127/CD95/CD27, CD4+ naive, central memory, regulatory and stem cell-like memory cells were sorted. Sequenced material consisted of expressed TCRB transcripts (all of the isolated RNA was reverse transcribed). The table came from immunoSEQ multiplex PCR; TCRdb's copy has only in-frame clones and leaves some out. This sample yields approximately 240,000 clones, of which 16% are seen a single time; 0.065% to 0.095% belongs to the top ten. Study-wide points: Type 1 diabetes patients had TCRB CDR3s that were shorter (moderately but significantly so) in all four CD4+ subsets.

About this clone itself: Its antigen is as yet unknown.

The chain employs TRBV6-1 and TRBJ2-7, with a tentative D call TRBD1 (5 bases). The receptor's source is a man aged 25 to 45 with type 1 diabetes. The source material was naive CD4+ T cells from blood. In nucleotides, the CDR3 is TGTGCCAGCACGCTTAGGGGTGGCGAGGAGCAGTACTTC. Amino acids: CASTLRGGEEQYF.